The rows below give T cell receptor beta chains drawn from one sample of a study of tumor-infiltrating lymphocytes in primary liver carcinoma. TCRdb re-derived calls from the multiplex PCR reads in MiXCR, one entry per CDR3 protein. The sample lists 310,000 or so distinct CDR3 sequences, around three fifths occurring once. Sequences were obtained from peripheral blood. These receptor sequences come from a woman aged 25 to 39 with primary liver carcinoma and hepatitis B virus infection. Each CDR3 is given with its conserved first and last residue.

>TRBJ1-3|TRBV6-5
CASRLTSGTGNTIYF
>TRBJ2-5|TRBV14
CASSRISSSAQYF
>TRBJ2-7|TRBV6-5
CASSNSGRIYEQYF
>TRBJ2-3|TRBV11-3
CASCFNEDTQYF
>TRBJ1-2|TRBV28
CASSSGSGGVRGYTF
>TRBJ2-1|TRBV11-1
CASSFSPARGNEQFF
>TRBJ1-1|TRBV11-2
CASSPMTGEAFF
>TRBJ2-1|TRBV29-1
CSVEGVAGIYNEQFF
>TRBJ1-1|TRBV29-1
CSVAPENTEAFF
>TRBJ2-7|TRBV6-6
CVSSSETSGYEQYF
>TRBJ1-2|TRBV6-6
CATRQGDHGYTF
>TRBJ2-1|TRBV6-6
CASNDKAGTSVNNQQFF
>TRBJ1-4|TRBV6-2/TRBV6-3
CVSNEVGVVEKLFF
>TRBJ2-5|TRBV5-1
CASSASTIGETQYF
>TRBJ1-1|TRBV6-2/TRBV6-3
CASSYSYTEAFF
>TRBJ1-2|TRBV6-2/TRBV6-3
CASRDRGVSYYGYTF
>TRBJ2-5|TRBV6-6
CASRDGQGKETQYF
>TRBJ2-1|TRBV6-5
CASSRTGGANNEQFF
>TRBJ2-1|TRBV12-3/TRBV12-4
CASSLSGASYNEQLF
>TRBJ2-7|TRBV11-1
CANSQGITTYEQYF
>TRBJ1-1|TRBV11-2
CASTTLVTGEAFF
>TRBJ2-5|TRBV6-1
CASRFWQGEETQYF
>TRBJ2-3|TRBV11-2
CASNIVGGDTQYF
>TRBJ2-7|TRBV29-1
CSVELLAGGYEQYF
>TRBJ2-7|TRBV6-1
CVNTSPTGADEQYF
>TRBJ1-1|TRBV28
CASSLLRQNTEAFF
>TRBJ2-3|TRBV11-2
CASSLDQGATRYF
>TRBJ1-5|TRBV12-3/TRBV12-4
CASSPQGGQPQHF
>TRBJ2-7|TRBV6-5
CASSYGGLVGDERYF
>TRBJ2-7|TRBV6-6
CASSYSGSVSYEQYF
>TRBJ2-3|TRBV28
CANSSGWFTDTQYF
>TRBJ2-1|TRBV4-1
CASSQDDAAGGANEQSF
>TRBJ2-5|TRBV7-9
CASSSDPRVGGLGTQYF
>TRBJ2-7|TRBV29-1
CSAQRTGSTEQYF
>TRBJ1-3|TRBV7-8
CVSSPGAGIGNTIYF
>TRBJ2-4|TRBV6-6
CTSKRTSNRGDIQYF
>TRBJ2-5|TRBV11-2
CASSLGLTGTGETQCF
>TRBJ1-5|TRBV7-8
CASSIRGSNQPQHF
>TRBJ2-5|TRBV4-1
CATSLAGSRGETQYF
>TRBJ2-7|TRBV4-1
CASSQSTELAGNEQYF